This T cell receptor beta chain was documented in a study of naive and memory T cell subsets. The CDR3 runs to 18 residues. The germline gives CDR1 LGHNA, CDR2 YSLEER. Trimming removed 1 base from V and 4 bases from J, with 22 bases in between. An equimolar mix of two oligonucleotides served as the beta constant-region primer for TRBC1 and TRBC2. Nested alpha and beta constant-region primers with the SP2 primer drove four PCR rounds on ligated cDNA. One entry per CDR3 protein, called by TCRdb with MiXCR from the UMI-ligation and nested PCR reads. The sample includes some 83,000 distinct CDR3 sequences, about 9.9% seen only once; the top ten take about 1.3%.

The clonotype originates from a human donor in good health. Source material: naive CD8+ T cells from blood. The chain employs TRBV4-3 and TRBJ2-5; weak D call: TRBD2 (5 bases). The CDR3 DNA sequence: TGCGCCAGCAGCCAAGGCGTAGAGCGAGGTAGCGAAGGAGAGACCCAGTACTTC. Its translation is CASSQGVERGSEGETQYF.